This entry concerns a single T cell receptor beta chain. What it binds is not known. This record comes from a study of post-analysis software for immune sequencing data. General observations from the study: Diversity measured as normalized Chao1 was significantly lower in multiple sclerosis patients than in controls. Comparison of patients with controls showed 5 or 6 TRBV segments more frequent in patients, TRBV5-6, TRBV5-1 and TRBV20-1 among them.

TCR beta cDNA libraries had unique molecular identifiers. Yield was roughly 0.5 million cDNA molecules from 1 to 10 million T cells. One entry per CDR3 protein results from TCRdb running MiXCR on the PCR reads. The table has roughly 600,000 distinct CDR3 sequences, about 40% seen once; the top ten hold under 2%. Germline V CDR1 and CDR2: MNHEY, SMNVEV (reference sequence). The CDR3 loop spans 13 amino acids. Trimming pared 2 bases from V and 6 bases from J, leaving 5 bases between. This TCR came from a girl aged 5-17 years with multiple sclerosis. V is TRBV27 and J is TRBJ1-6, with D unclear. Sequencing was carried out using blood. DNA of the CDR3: TGTGCCAGCAGTTTACAGGCTAATTCACCCCTCCACTTT. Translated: CASSLQANSPLHF.